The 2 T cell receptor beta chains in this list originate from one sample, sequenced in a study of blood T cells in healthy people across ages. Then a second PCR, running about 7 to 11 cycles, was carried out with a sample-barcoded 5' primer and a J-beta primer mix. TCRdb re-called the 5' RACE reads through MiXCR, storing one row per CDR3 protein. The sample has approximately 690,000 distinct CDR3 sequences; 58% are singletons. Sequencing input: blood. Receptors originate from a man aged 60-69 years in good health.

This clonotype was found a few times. The CDR3 sequence is CASSQVSSTGGRRFPYEQYF. CDR3 nucleotides: TGCGCCAGCAGCCAAGTCAGTTCGACAGGGGGTAGGCGGTTTCCCTACGAGCAGTACTTC. The rearrangement uses TRBV4-1 and TRBJ2-7; 9 bases map to TRBD1. The CDR3 consists of 20 residues. The germline CDR1 and CDR2 sequences are MGHRA and YSYEKL. V was pared by 1 base and J by 2 bases, with 18 bases of the junction left unmatched.

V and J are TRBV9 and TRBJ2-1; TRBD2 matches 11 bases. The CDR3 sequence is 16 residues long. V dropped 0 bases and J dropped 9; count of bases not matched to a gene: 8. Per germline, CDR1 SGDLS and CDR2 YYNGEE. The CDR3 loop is CASSVGSSGGLVEQFF. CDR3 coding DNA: TGTGCCAGCAGCGTAGGGTCTAGCGGGGGGTTGGTTGAGCAGTTCTTC.